Listed below are T cell receptor beta chains from one sample, sequenced in a study of blood T cells in healthy people across ages. TCRdb fed the 5' RACE reads into MiXCR, producing one record per CDR3 protein. The sample shows fewer than 1,200,000 distinct CDR3 sequences, approximately 25% of them seen only once. Separately, the same data were catalogued under a study of T cells of mothers and their children.

The sequenced material came from blood. Receptors originate from a girl aged 2 to 10 in good health. Each CDR3 is given with its conserved first and last residue. D genes are given only for firm matches. Clone size is given for some rows only: seen once, a few or many times, or a class if the clone is expanded.

V	D	J	size	DNA	CDR3
TRBV9	TRBD1	TRBJ1-4	.	TGTGCCAGCAGCCCTTCCGGGACAGGGGATGAAAAACTGTTTTTT	CASSPSGTGDEKLFF
TRBV29-1	.	TRBJ2-5	.	TGCAGCGTTGAACTTGGGAGAATGGGGACCCAGTACTTC	CSVELGRMGTQYF
TRBV2	.	TRBJ1-1	few	TGTGCCAGCAGGGCCCCACCGAACACTGAAGCTTTCTTT	CASRAPPNTEAFF
TRBV12-3/TRBV12-4	TRBD1	TRBJ1-5	.	TGTGCCAGCAACCAAGACAGGGGGCTTCAGCCCCAGCATTTT	CASNQDRGLQPQHF
TRBV7-6	.	TRBJ2-5	few	TGTGCCAGCAGCTTAGCGTGGCAGCAAGAGACCCAGTACTTC	CASSLAWQQETQYF
TRBV18	TRBD1	TRBJ2-3	.	TGTGCCAGCTCACCACTATCTCAGAGACAGGGTAGCACAGATACGCAGTATTTT	CASSPLSQRQGSTDTQYF
TRBV13	.	TRBJ2-5	.	TGTGCCAGCAGCTTAATGGCCGGGGAGGCCCAGTACTTC	CASSLMAGEAQYF
TRBV7-9	.	TRBJ1-1	.	TGTGCCAGCAGCTTATACCGGCAGGAGAACACTGAAGCTTTCTTT	CASSLYRQENTEAFF
TRBV11-3	.	TRBJ2-5	once	TGTGCCAGCAGCTACTCCCCTCCCAGGGAGACCCAGTACTTC	CASSYSPPRETQYF
TRBV3-1	.	TRBJ2-1	.	TGCGCCAGCAGCCCCCAACGGACCCCACCCCACAATGAGCAGTTCTTC	CASSPQRTPPHNEQFF
TRBV7-9	TRBD2	TRBJ2-5	.	TGTGCCAGCAGCAACAGGACTAGCGAGTACCAAGAGACCCAGTACTTC	CASSNRTSEYQETQYF
TRBV20-1	.	TRBJ2-4	.	TGCAGTGCTAGAGATTTTCTGGGGCGGACCAAAAACATTCAGTACTTC	CSARDFLGRTKNIQYF
TRBV7-9	TRBD1	TRBJ1-4	.	TGTGCCAGCAGCTTTGGGGACAGAACCCCTAATGAAAAACTGTTTTTT	CASSFGDRTPNEKLFF
TRBV28	TRBD2	TRBJ2-7	many	TGTGCCAGCAGCTCCCCGGGGAGGGAGAGCTCCTACGAGCAGTACTTC	CASSSPGRESSYEQYF
TRBV11-2	TRBD2	TRBJ2-5	.	TGTGCCAGCAGCGGGACTAGCGGGAGGGCCCAAGAGACCCAGTACTTC	CASSGTSGRAQETQYF
TRBV20-1	.	TRBJ2-7	.	TGCAGTGCTAGCGGGGGAATTGAGGAGCAGTACTTC	CSASGGIEEQYF
TRBV29-1	.	TRBJ2-7	.	TGCAGCGTTGGGGGGGCGCAGGGTCCGTACGAGCAGTACTTC	CSVGGAQGPYEQYF
TRBV3-1	.	TRBJ1-1	.	TGTGCCAGCAACCAAGATATCTCAGGCTCTGAAGCTTTCTTT	CASNQDISGSEAFF
TRBV7-2	.	TRBJ2-1	few	TGTGCCAGCAGCTCATCGCGGTTCTCCTACAATGAGCAGTTCTTC	CASSSSRFSYNEQFF
TRBV7-9	TRBD1	TRBJ1-4	few	TGTGCCAGCAGCCCCGGGACAGCTTTTAATGAAAAACTGTTTTTT	CASSPGTAFNEKLFF
TRBV10-3	.	TRBJ2-7	few	TGTGCCATCATTAGCTCGGAGAGCTCCTACGAGCAGTACTTC	CAIISSESSYEQYF
TRBV5-1	.	TRBJ2-3	.	TGCGCCAGCAGCTTGACTTCTATCACAGATACGCAGTATTTT	CASSLTSITDTQYF
TRBV20-1	.	TRBJ2-1	.	TGCAGTGCTAGATCCAGTCTTGGGGGGTCCTACAATGAGCAGTTCTTC	CSARSSLGGSYNEQFF
TRBV7-9	.	TRBJ2-5	.	TGTGCCCGCAGCTTATCGGGTAGTGAGTTCTTC	CARSLSGSEFF
TRBV11-2	.	TRBJ1-1	.	TGTGCCAGCAGTCTTATACCCACTGAAGCTTTCTTT	CASSLIPTEAFF
TRBV7-9	.	TRBJ1-2	.	TGTGCCAGCAGCCAAACAGAAACAGGAAAGAACTATGGCTACACCTTC	CASSQTETGKNYGYTF
TRBV4-2	.	TRBJ1-1	few	TGTGCCAGCAGCCAAGATAGGACGAAAACTGAAGCTTTCTTT	CASSQDRTKTEAFF
TRBV6-2/TRBV6-3	TRBD1	TRBJ1-2	.	TGTGCCACCAAGGACAGGCCCAACTATGGCTACACCTTC	CATKDRPNYGYTF
TRBV7-3	.	TRBJ2-1	few	TGTGCCAGCAGCTTAACGTCGTTGGGTGAGCAGTTCTTC	CASSLTSLGEQFF
TRBV9	TRBD1	TRBJ2-4	.	TGTGCCAGCAGCGGAGGACAGGGAAAAAACATTCAGTACTTC	CASSGGQGKNIQYF
TRBV3-1	.	TRBJ1-1	.	TGTGCCAGCAGCCAACGGCAGGCCGAAGCTTTCTTT	CASSQRQAEAFF
TRBV4-1	.	TRBJ2-4	.	TGCGCCAGCAGCCAAGGGGACGACATTCAGTACTTC	CASSQGDDIQYF
TRBV6-5	.	TRBJ2-1	many	TGTGCCAGCAGTTACGGTTGGGGAAATGAGCAGTTCTTC	CASSYGWGNEQFF
TRBV12-5	.	TRBJ1-1	.	TGTGCTAGTGGCTCACCTCTGGGACACAATATGAACACTGAAGCTTTCTTT	CASGSPLGHNMNTEAFF
TRBV29-1	.	TRBJ2-1	.	TGCAGCGTTATGGGGGCCCTATTCTTCTACAATGAGCAGTTCTTC	CSVMGALFFYNEQFF
TRBV7-9	.	TRBJ2-1	.	TGTGCCAGCACCCTAAGGCCCCTGAATGAGCAGTTCTTC	CASTLRPLNEQFF
TRBV5-1	.	TRBJ2-7	once	TGCGCCAGCGCCCCTGGGGCCAGGGGACCCAGCGAGCAGTACTTC	CASAPGARGPSEQYF
TRBV7-9	.	TRBJ1-4	.	TGTGCCAGCAGCCCCGGACGGGGTGAAAAACTGTTTTTT	CASSPGRGEKLFF
TRBV7-9	TRBD2	TRBJ2-1	.	TGTGCCAGCAGCTTACCTGGACTAGCTGGACCAACCAATGAGCAGTTCTTC	CASSLPGLAGPTNEQFF
TRBV4-2	TRBD2	TRBJ2-3	.	TGTGCCAGCAGCCCACTTATAGCGGGGTTCACAGATACGCAGTATTTT	CASSPLIAGFTDTQYF